Sequencing of this T cell receptor beta chain was carried out in a study of cytomegalovirus exposure and HLA in healthy donors. With 60 Vbeta and 13 Jbeta primers, the PCR was carried out. Libraries were prepared by immunoSEQ multiplex PCR; TCRdb keeps only in-frame clonotypes and omits some of them. The table lists approximately 130,000 clones, roughly 80% of them singletons, with over 0.95% in the top ten. Material for sequencing was PBMCs. This clonotype was obtained from a girl aged 2 to 10 in good health and CMV-seronegative.

The DNA of the CDR3 is TGCGCCAGCAGCTTGGATCCGTTGACCGGGGTGGGTACTGAAGCTTTCTTT. It specifies CASSLDPLTGVGTEAFF. The chain combines TRBV5-1 with TRBJ1-1; D remains ambiguous. CDR1 SGHRS and CDR2 YFSETQ come from the germline V gene. The CDR3 runs to 17 residues. Trimming removed 0 bases from V and 5 bases from J, with 20 bases in between.